This is a list of T cell receptor beta chains from one sample in a study of blood T cell repertoires in COVID-19. Generated by immunoSEQ multiplex PCR, the TCRdb table keeps only in-frame clones and is missing some. The sample contains 100,000 or so clones, roughly 79% of which appear only once. The material sequenced was peripheral blood. The receptors come from a woman in her seventies with acute or convalescent COVID-19. Both conserved end residues are part of each CDR3.

CDR3 length: 16
J gene: TRBJ2-3
V gene: TRBV4-3
CDR3 protein: CASSPSTSGGADTQYF

CDR3 length: 15
J gene: TRBJ2-7
V gene: TRBV7-2
CDR3 protein: CASSRTSGSMYEQYF

CDR3 length: 12
J gene: TRBJ2-7
V gene: TRBV30
CDR3 protein: CAWRNTGYEQYF

CDR3 length: 14
J gene: TRBJ1-2
V gene: TRBV9
CDR3 protein: CASSVGRPEYGYTF

CDR3 length: 14
J gene: TRBJ1-5
V gene: TRBV10-3
CDR3 protein: CAISESGGNQPQHF

CDR3 length: 14
J gene: TRBJ2-4
V gene: TRBV5-1
CDR3 protein: CASSLAGLQGIQYF

CDR3 length: 15
J gene: TRBJ2-2
V gene: TRBV9
CDR3 protein: CASSPRGDGTGELFF

CDR3 length: 15
J gene: TRBJ1-1
V gene: TRBV7-7
CDR3 protein: CASSFATGVNTEAFF

CDR3 length: 15
J gene: TRBJ2-5
V gene: TRBV6-2/TRBV6-3
CDR3 protein: CASSTTSGAQETQYF

CDR3 length: 15
J gene: TRBJ2-5
V gene: TRBV3-1/TRBV3-2
CDR3 protein: CASSPQGVNLETQYF

CDR3 length: 13
J gene: TRBJ1-5
V gene: TRBV28
CDR3 protein: CASSITGDQPQHF